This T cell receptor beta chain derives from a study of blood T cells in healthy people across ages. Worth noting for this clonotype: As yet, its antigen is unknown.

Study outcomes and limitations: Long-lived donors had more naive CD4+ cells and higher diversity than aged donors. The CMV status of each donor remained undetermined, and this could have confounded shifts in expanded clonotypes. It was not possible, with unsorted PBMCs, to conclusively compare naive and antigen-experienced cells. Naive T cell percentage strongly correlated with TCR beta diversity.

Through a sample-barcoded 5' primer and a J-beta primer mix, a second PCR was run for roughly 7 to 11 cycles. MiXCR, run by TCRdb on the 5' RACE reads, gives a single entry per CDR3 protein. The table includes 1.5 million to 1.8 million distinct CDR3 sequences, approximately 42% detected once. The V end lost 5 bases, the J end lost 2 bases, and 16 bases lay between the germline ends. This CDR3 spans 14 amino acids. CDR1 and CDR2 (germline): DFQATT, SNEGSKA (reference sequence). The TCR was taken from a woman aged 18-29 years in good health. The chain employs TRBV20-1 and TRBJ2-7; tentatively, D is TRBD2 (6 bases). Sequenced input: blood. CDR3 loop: CSAGASGGTYEQYF. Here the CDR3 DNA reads TGCAGTGCTGGGGCAAGCGGAGGGACCTACGAGCAGTACTTC.